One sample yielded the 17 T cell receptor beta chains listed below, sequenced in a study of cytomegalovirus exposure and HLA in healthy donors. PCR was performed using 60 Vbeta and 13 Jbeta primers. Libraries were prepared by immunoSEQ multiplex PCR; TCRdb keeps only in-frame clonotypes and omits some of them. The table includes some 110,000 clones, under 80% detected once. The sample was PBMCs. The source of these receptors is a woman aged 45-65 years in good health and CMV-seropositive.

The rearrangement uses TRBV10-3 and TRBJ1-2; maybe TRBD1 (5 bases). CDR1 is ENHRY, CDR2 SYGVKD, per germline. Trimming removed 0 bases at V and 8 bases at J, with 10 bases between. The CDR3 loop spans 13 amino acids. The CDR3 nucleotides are TGTGCCATCAGTGAGTCGGTGGGGCAGGGCTACACCTTC. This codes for CAISESVGQGYTF.

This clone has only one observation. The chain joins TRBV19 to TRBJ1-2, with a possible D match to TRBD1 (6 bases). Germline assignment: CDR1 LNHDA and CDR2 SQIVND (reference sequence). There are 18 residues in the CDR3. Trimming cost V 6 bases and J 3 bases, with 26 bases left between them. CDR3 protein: CASSKQGGAALNYYGYTF. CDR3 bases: TGTGCCAGTAGCAAACAAGGGGGGGCCGCCTTAAACTACTATGGCTACACCTTC.

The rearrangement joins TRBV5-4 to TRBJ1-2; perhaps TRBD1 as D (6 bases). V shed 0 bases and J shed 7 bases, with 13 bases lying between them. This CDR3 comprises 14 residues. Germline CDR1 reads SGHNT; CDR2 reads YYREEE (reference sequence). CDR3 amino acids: CASSLEQGRVGYTF. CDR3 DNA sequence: TGTGCCAGCAGCTTGGAGCAGGGGCGGGTTGGCTACACCTTC.

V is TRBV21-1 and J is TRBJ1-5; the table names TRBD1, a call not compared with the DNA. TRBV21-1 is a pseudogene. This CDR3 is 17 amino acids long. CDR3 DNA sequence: TGTGCCAGCAGCAATCGACAGGGGCTAAGATGCAATCAGCCCCAGCATTTT. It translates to CASSNRQGLRCNQPQHF.

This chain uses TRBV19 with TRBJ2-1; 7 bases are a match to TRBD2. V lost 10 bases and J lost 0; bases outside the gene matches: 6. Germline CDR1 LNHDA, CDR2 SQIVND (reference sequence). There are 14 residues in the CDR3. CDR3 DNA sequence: TGTGCCACTATGGGCGGGAGCTCCTACAATGAGCAGTTCTTC. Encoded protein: CATMGGSSYNEQFF.

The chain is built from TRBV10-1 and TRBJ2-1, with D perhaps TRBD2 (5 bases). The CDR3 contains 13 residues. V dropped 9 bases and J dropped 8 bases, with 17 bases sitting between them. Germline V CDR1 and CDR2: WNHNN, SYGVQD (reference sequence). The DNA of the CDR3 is TGCGCCAGATTCGGAGGAGTGTGGGATGAGCAGTTCTTC. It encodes CARFGGVWDEQFF.

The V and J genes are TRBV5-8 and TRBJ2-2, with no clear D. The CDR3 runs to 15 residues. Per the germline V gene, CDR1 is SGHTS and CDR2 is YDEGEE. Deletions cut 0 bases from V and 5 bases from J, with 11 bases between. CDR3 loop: CASSLARTLTGELFF. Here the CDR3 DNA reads TGTGCCAGCAGCTTGGCCCGAACTTTGACCGGGGAGCTGTTTTTT.

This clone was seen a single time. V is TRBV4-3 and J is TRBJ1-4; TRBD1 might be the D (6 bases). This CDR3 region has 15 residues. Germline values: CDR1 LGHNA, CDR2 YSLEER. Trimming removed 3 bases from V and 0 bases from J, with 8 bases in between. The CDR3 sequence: CASSQDSATNEKLFF. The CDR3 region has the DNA TGCGCCAGCAGCCAGGACAGTGCAACTAATGAAAAACTGTTTTTT.

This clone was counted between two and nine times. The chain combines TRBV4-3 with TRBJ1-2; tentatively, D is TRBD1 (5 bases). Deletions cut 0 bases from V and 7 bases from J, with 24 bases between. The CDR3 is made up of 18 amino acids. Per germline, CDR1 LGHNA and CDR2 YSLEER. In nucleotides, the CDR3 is TGCGCCAGCAGCCAAGATTACGGCAGGGCAGGAGACCGGCGTGGCTACACCTTC. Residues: CASSQDYGRAGDRRGYTF.

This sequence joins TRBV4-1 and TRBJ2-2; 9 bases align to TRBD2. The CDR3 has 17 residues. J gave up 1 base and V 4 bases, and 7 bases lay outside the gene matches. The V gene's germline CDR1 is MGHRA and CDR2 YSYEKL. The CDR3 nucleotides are TGCGCCAGCAGCCTCAATCGCGGGGGGGGGAACACCGGGGAGCTGTTTTTT. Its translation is CASSLNRGGGNTGELFF.

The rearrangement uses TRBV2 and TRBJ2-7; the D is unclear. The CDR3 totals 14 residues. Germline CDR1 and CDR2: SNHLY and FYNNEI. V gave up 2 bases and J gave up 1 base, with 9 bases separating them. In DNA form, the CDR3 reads TGTGCCAGCAGTGAACTGGAGCGATCCTACGAGCAGTACTTC. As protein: CASSELERSYEQYF.

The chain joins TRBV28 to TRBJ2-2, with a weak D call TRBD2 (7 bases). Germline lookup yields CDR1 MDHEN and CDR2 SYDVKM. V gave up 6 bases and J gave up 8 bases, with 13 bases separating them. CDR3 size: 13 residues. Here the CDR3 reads CASSLRGAGELFF. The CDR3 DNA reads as TGTGCCAGCAGCCTACGGGGGGCTGGGGAGCTGTTTTTT. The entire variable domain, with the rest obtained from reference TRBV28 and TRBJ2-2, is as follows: DVKVTQSSRYLVKRTGEKVFLECVQDMDHENMFWYRQDPGLGLRLIYFSYDVKMKEKGDIPEGYSVSREKKERFSLILESASTNQTSMYLCASSLRGAGELFFGEGSRLTVL.

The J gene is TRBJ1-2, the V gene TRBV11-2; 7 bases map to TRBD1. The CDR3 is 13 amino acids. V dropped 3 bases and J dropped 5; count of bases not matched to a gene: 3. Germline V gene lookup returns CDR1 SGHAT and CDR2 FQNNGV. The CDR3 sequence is CASSFPGQYGYTF. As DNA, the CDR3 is TGTGCCAGCAGCTTTCCGGGACAGTATGGCTACACCTTC.

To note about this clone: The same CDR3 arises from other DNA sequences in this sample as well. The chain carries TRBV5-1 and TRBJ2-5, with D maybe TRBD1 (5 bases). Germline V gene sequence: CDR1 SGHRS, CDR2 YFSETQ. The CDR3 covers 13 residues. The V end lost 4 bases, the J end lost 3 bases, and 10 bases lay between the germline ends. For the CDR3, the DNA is TGCGCCAGCAGCCTAGGGGCGGAAGAGACCCAGTACTTC. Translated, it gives CASSLGAEETQYF.

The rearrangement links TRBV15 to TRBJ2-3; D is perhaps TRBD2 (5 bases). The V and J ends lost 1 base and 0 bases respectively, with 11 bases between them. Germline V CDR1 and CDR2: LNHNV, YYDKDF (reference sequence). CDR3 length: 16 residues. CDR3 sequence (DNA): TGTGCCACCAGCAGAGGCACAGCGGATAGCACAGATACGCAGTATTTT. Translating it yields CATSRGTADSTDTQYF.

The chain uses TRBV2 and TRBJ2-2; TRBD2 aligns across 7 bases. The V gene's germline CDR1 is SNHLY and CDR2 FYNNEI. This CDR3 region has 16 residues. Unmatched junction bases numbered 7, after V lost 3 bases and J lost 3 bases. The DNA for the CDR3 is TGTGCCAGCAGTGACGGTGGCGGGGGTCACACCGGGGAGCTGTTTTTT. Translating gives CASSDGGGGHTGELFF.

CDR3 coding DNA: TGTGCCAGCATTGGCGCAGGGGGCGCTTACGGCAATCAGCCCCAGCATTTT. Its translation: CASIGAGGAYGNQPQHF. This chain links TRBV2 with TRBJ1-5, with 8 positions matching TRBD1. Germline CDR1 and CDR2: SNHLY and FYNNEI. V lost 7 bases to trimming and J lost 2 bases; unmatched junction nucleotides: 13. The CDR3 extends over 17 amino acids.